Presented here are 20 T cell receptor beta chains from one specimen sequenced in a study of T cell repertoires in cytomegalovirus infection. Each CDR3 protein is one row after TCRdb ran MiXCR on the reads. The table lists just under 300,000 distinct CDR3 sequences, roughly a tenth of them singletons. Sequencing was performed on PBMCs. The receptors come from a human donor in good health (CMV status not recorded). Some clones in this sample may be carry-over from other donors' samples.

This clonotype was seen ten or more times. V gene TRBV7-8 combines with J gene TRBJ2-7, with D perhaps TRBD2 (7 bases). The CDR3 spans 17 residues. Germline V gives CDR1 SGHVS, CDR2 FQNEAQ. V dropped 0 bases and J dropped 0 bases, with 15 bases sitting between them. DNA for the CDR3: TGTGCCAGCAGCTTAGCGCTTAAGGGGGGGAGCTCCTACGAGCAGTACTTC. Translated, it gives CASSLALKGGSSYEQYF.

This clonotype has at least ten counts. The chain carries TRBV6-2 or TRBV6-3 and TRBJ1-1; tentatively, D is TRBD1 (5 bases). The CDR3 sequence is 15 residues long. CDR1 MNHEY and CDR2 SVGEGT come from the germline V gene. The V and J ends lost 2 bases and 1 base respectively, with 11 bases between them. The CDR3: CASSYIPGENTEAFF. DNA for the CDR3: TGTGCCAGCAGTTACATTCCGGGGGAGAACACTGAAGCTTTCTTT.

This clonotype showed up many times. The J gene is TRBJ2-3, the V gene TRBV28; D perhaps matches TRBD2 (6 bases). Germline V lookup: CDR1 MDHEN, CDR2 SYDVKM. This CDR3 spans 15 amino acids. With 7 bases removed from V and 3 bases from J, the gap between germline ends came to 17 bases. CDR3 sequence reads: CASIPRAGRTDTQYF. DNA of the CDR3: TGTGCCAGCATCCCTCGTGCGGGGCGGACAGATACGCAGTATTTT.

This clonotype was counted ten times or more. The chain uses TRBV15 and TRBJ1-6; TRBD1 aligns across 9 bases. Trimming cost V 7 bases and J 11 bases; bases outside gene matches: 12. CDR1 LNHNV and CDR2 YYDKDF come from the germline V gene (reference sequence). This CDR3 has 15 amino acids. CDR3 amino acids: CATTPRGQGSAPLHF. The CDR3 coding sequence is TGTGCCACCACGCCTCGGGGACAGGGTTCAGCACCCCTCCACTTT.

The table lists this clonotype with many counts. The rearrangement links TRBV6-1 to TRBJ2-3; 8 nucleotides agree with TRBD2. Germline lookup yields CDR1 MNHNS and CDR2 SASEGT. The V gene end was trimmed by 2 bases and the J gene end by 2 bases; junction bases not matched to a gene: 3. The CDR3 runs 15 residues. This CDR3 reads CASSELAGHTDTQYF. The DNA for the CDR3 is TGTGCCAGCAGTGAACTAGCGGGTCACACAGATACGCAGTATTTT.

This clonotype came up a few times. The V call is TRBV4-3, the J call TRBJ1-6, with 7 bases matching TRBD1. The CDR3 runs to 15 residues. Trimming removed 2 bases from V and 9 bases from J; junction bases left unmatched: 7. Germline values: CDR1 LGHNA, CDR2 YSLEER. For the CDR3, the DNA is TGCGCCAGCAGCCAACACCGACAGGGAGGTTCACCCCTCCACTTT. It yields the protein CASSQHRQGGSPLHF.

To note about this clonotype: This may be a read error: a much more frequent sequence differs by one nucleotide. This sequence joins TRBV4-2 and TRBJ2-6, with D uncertain. This CDR3 contains 17 residues. Germline V gene lookup returns CDR1 LGHNA and CDR2 YNFKEQ. The ends were cut back, 0 bases at V and 1 base at J, with 10 bases in the middle. CDR3 DNA sequence: TGTGCCAGCAGCCAAGAAATATGGGCGTCTGGGGCCAACGTCCTGACTTTC. This codes for CASSQEIWASGANVLTF.

This clonotype came up many times. This chain connects TRBV7-2 to TRBJ1-1; 9 bases match TRBD1. The J segment lost 0 bases and the V segment lost 2 bases, leaving 4 bases of the junction unmatched. The CDR3 has 16 residues. The germline V gene has CDR1 SGHTA and CDR2 FQGNSA. The CDR3 protein is CASSLLGTGLNTEAFF. DNA for the CDR3: TGTGCCAGCAGCTTACTTGGGACAGGGTTGAACACTGAAGCTTTCTTT.

This clonotype was seen at least ten times. The V call is TRBV2, the J call TRBJ1-2, with a possible D match to TRBD1 (6 bases). The V gene's germline CDR1 is SNHLY and CDR2 FYNNEI. The CDR3 covers 13 residues. Trimming took off 7 bases at V and 7 bases at J, with 16 bases between the two ends. The CDR3 DNA reads TGTGCCAGCACCGGAGGGGGGCTCGGTGGCTACACCTTC. This encodes CASTGGGLGGYTF.

By its share, this clonotype is medium-sized. The rearrangement links TRBV10-3 to TRBJ1-1; D is unresolved. The CDR3 spans 12 residues. Germline CDR1 is ENHRY and CDR2 is SYGVKD. Trimming left V 0 bases short and J 4 bases short, with 3 bases between. CDR3 loop: CAISESTTEAFF. The CDR3 DNA sequence: TGTGCCATCAGTGAGTCAACCACTGAAGCTTTCTTT.

This clonotype occurred a few times. The chain is built from TRBV7-8 and TRBJ2-5; TRBD2 matches 9 bases. Per germline, CDR1 SGHVS and CDR2 FQNEAQ. This CDR3 has 17 residues. J was trimmed by 4 bases and V by 1 base; bases with no gene match: 10. The CDR3 nucleotides read TGTGCCAGCAGCTTAGTTCTGGCGGGGGGGCTGGGAGAGACCCAGTACTTC. Encoded protein: CASSLVLAGGLGETQYF.

This clonotype came up many times. The chain employs TRBV2 and TRBJ1-1; the match to TRBD1 covers 7 bases. There are 15 residues in the CDR3. The junction had 6 bases not matched to a gene; V was cut back by 4 bases and J by 1 base. Per the germline V gene, CDR1 is SNHLY and CDR2 is FYNNEI. This CDR3 is CASSAQGGGNTEAFF. The CDR3 DNA reads TGTGCCAGCAGTGCTCAGGGGGGGGGGAACACTGAAGCTTTCTTT. Using reference TRBV2 and TRBJ1-1 for the parts outside the CDR3, the full variable domain is EPEVTQTPSHQVTQMGQEVILRCVPISNHLYFYWYRQILGQKVEFLVSFYNNEISEKSEIFDDQFSVERPDGSNFTLKIRSTKLEDSAMYFCASSAQGGGNTEAFFGQGTRLTVV.

V is TRBV9 and J is TRBJ1-1; no clear D. Germline-derived CDR1 and CDR2 are SGDLS and YYNGEE. There are 15 residues in the CDR3. V lost 0 bases and J lost 1, with 10 bases in between. The DNA of the CDR3 is TGTGCCAGCAGCGTAGGCGCAGTACCGAACACTGAAGCTTTCTTT. Its translation is CASSVGAVPNTEAFF.

The chain carries TRBV29-1 and TRBJ2-1; D call uncertain. Between the trimmed V and J ends, which lost 1 base and 4 bases, there was a span of 5 bases. Per germline, CDR1 SQVTM and CDR2 ANQGSEA. This CDR3 spans 12 amino acids. The CDR3 loop reads CSVEGRYNEQFF. The CDR3 region has the DNA TGCAGCGTTGAAGGGAGATACAATGAGCAGTTCTTC.

The CDR3 coding sequence is TGCAGCGTTGACATGGGACTGAACACTGAAGCTTTCTTT. Translating it yields CSVDMGLNTEAFF. V and J are TRBV29-1 and TRBJ1-1; maybe TRBD1 (5 bases). Between the trimmed V and J ends, which lost 3 bases and 0 bases, there was a span of 8 bases. The length of the CDR3 is 13 residues. The V gene's germline CDR1 is SQVTM and CDR2 ANQGSEA.

This clonotype was seen ten or more times. V and J are TRBV20-1 and TRBJ2-5; tentatively, D is TRBD2 (6 bases). The CDR3 totals 13 residues. Germline CDR1 DFQATT, CDR2 SNEGSKA (reference sequence). V was pared by 5 bases and J by 2 bases, with 12 bases between. CDR3 sequence: CSAPAGTQETQYF. The DNA of the CDR3 is TGCAGTGCTCCCGCCGGGACTCAAGAGACCCAGTACTTC.

This clonotype was counted many times. The chain has TRBV4-2 and TRBJ2-6; D is possibly TRBD1 (6 bases). This CDR3 has 14 amino acids. Trimming cost V 3 bases and J 5 bases, with 8 bases left between them. The germline CDR1 and CDR2 sequences are LGHNA and YNFKEQ. The CDR3 DNA sequence: TGTGCCAGCAGCCATGGACAGCGGGCCAACGTCCTGACTTTC. Residues: CASSHGQRANVLTF.

The chain carries TRBV6-5 and TRBJ2-1; D is ambiguous. Trimming pared 0 bases from V and 8 bases from J, leaving 8 bases between. This CDR3 has 13 amino acids. The V gene's germline CDR1 is MNHEY and CDR2 SVGAGI. The CDR3 nucleotides are TGTGCCAGCAGTTACTCGGCCCGGGATGAGCAGTTCTTC. This gives the protein CASSYSARDEQFF.

Only a few counts were recorded for this clonotype. V gene TRBV3-1 combines with J gene TRBJ1-1; 10 nucleotides match TRBD1. With 4 bases clipped from V and 4 bases from J, the junction kept 12 bases outside the gene matches. CDR3 length: 17 residues. Looked up from germline, CDR1 is LGHDT and CDR2 is YNNKEL (reference sequence). In DNA form, the CDR3 reads TGTGCCAGCAGCCGGGGATTTCCGGGACAGGGGAGCACTGAAGCTTTCTTT. The encoded protein is CASSRGFPGQGSTEAFF.

The J gene is TRBJ1-2, the V gene TRBV28; maybe TRBD1 (5 bases). Germline V gives CDR1 MDHEN, CDR2 SYDVKM. The CDR3 extends over 14 amino acids. The V and J ends lost 4 bases and 4 bases respectively, with 13 bases between them. The CDR3 is CASSSPMGRYGYTF. The DNA of the CDR3 is TGTGCCAGCAGTTCCCCCATGGGGCGCTATGGCTACACCTTC.